This TCR beta chain was identified during a study of vaccination and CD4 T cells after COVID-19. General observations from the study: In convalescent patients, 304 of 307 vaccine-specific clones were mono-reactive for SARS-CoV-2 spike.

The CDR3 extends over 14 amino acids. Per the germline V gene, CDR1 is MNHNS and CDR2 is SASEGT. Germline trimming cut 10 bases from V and 3 bases from J; bases unmatched to any gene: 6. Sequenced with the Oncomine TCR Beta short-read assay was DNA taken from cultured CD4+ T cells. Genomic DNA was isolated from CD4+ T cells that had been cultured. TCRdb independently ran MiXCR on the PCR reads; one entry per CDR3 protein. The sample holds some 13,000 distinct CDR3 sequences, 45% to 55% seen once. The treatment here: approximately nine-day PBMC culture with coronavirus spike peptide pools or control peptides (ViraFEST assay). Peptide pool stimulation in ViraFEST expanded antigen-specific T cells, whose TCRs were then sequenced. Researchers reported culturing approximately 2 million PBMCs per well with 10 IU/ml IL-2 and around 9.4 ug/ml peptide pools. The sample holds a few counts of this clonotype. As yet, its antigen is unknown.

Specimen: CD4+ T cells from blood, cultured in vitro. The origin of this receptor is a human donor who had recovered from COVID-19. The chain employs TRBV6-1 and TRBJ2-2; 9 nucleotides agree with TRBD2. The CDR3 loop is CATRLAAHTGELFF. The CDR3, as DNA: TGTGCCACCCGACTAGCGGCCCACACCGGGGAGCTGTTTTTT.